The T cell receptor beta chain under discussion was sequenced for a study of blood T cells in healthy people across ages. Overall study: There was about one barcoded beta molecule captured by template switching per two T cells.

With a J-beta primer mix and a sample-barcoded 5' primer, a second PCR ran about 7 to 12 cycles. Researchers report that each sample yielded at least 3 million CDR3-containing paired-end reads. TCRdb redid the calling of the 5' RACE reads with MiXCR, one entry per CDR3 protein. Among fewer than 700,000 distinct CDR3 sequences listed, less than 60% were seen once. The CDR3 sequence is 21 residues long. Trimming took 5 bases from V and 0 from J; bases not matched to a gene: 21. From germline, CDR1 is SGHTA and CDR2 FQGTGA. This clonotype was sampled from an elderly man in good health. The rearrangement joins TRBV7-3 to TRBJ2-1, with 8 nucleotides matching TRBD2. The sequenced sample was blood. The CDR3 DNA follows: TGTGCCAGCAGCGCCCAGGCCCCGGGACTAGAAACCCTAAGCTCCTACAATGAGCAGTTCTTC. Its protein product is CASSAQAPGLETLSSYNEQFF.